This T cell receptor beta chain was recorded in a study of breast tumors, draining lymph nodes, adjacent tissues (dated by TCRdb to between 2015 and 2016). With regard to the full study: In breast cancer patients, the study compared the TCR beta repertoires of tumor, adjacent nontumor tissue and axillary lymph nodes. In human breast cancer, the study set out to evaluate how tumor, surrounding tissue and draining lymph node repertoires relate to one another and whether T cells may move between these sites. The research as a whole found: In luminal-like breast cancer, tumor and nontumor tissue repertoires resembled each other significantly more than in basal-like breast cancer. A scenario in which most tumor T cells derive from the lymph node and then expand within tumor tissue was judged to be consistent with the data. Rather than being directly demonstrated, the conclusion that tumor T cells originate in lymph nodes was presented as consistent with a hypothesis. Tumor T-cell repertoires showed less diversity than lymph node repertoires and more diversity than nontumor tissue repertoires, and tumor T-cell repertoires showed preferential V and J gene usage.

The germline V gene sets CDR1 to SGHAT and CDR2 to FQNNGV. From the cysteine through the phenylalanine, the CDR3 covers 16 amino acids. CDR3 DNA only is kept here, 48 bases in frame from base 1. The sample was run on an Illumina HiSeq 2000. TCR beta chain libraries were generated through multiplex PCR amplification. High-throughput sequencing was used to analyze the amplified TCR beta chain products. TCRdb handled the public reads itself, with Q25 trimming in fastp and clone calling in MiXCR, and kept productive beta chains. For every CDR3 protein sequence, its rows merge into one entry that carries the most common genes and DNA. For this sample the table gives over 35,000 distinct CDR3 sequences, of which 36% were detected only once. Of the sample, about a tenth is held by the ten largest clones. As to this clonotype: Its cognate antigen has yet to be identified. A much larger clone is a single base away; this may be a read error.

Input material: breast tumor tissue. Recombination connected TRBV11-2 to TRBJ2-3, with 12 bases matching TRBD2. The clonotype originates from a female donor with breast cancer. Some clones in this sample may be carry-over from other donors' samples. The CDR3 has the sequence CASSPRTSGTPDMQYF. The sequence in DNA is TGTGCCAGCAGCCCCCGGACTAGCGGGACACCAGATATGCAGTATTTT. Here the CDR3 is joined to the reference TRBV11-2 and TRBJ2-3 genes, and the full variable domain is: EAGVAQSPRYKIIEKRQSVAFWCNPISGHATLYWYQQILGQGPKLLIQFQNNGVVDDSQLPKDRFSAERLKGVDSTLKIQPAKLEDSAVYLCASSPRTSGTPDMQYFGPGTRLTVL.